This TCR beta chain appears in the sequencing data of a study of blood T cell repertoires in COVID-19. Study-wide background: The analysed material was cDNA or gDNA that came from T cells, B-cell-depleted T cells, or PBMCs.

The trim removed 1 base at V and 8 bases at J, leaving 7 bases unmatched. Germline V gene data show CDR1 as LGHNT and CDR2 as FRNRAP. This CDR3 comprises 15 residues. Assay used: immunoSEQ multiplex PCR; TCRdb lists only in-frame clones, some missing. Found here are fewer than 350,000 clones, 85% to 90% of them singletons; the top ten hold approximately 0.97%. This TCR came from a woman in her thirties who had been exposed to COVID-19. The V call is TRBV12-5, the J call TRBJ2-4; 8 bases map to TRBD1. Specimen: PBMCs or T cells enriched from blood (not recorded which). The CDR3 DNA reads TGTGCTAGTGGTTTGGGGGGAGGACAGGGATACATTCAGTACTTC. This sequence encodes CASGLGGGQGYIQYF.